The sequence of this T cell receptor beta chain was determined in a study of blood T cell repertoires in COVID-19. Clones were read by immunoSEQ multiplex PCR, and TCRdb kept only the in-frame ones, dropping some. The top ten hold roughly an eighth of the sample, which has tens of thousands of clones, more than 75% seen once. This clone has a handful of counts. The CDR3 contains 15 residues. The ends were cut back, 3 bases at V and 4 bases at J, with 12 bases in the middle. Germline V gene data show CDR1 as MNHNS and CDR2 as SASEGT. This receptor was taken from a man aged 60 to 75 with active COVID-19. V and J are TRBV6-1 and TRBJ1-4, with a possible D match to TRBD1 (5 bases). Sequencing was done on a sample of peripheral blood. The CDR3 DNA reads TGTGCCAGCAGTGAGGGGCGGACCTTTAATGAAAAACTGTTTTTT. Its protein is CASSEGRTFNEKLFF.